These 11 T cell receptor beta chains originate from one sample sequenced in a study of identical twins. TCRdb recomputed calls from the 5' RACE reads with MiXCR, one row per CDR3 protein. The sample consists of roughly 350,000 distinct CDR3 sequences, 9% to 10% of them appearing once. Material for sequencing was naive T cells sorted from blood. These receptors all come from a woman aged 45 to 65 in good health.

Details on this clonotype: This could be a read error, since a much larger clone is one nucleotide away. The CDR3 region has the DNA TGTGCCAGCAGTCGACTAGCGGGAGGCGGATTAAGCAATAAGCAGTTCTTC. It yields the protein CASSRLAGGGLSNKQFF. This rearrangement joins TRBV6-4 to TRBJ2-1, with 13 nucleotides matching TRBD2. CDR1 MRHNA and CDR2 SNTAGT come from the germline V gene. The CDR3 covers 17 residues.

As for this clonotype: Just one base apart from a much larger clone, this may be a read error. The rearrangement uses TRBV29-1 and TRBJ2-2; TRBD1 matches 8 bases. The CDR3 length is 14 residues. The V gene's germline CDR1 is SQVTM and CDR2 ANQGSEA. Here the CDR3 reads CSVARQGNTGEQFF. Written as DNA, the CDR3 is TGCAGCGTCGCGCGACAGGGGAACACCGGGGAGCAGTTTTTT.

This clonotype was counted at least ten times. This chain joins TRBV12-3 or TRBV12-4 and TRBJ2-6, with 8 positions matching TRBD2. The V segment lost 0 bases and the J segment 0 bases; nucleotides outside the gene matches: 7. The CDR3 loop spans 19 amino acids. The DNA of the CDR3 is TGTGCCAGCAGTTTAGCGACCAGCGGGAGCCGCTCTGGGGCCAACGTCCTGACTTTC. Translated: CASSLATSGSRSGANVLTF.

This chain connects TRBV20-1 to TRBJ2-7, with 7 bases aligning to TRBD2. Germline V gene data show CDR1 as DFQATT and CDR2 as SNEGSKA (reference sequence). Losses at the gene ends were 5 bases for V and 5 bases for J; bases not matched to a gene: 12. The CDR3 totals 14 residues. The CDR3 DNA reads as TGCAGTGCTGATGCTAGCGGCATCCGGCACGAGCAGTACTTC. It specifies CSADASGIRHEQYF.

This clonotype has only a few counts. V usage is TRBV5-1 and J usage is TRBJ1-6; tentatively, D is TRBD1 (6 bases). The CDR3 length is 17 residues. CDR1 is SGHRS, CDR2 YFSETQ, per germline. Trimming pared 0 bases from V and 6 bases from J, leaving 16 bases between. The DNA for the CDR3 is TGCGCCAGCAGCTTGGCCCCCGGGGGGCTCCTTAATTCACCCCTCCACTTT. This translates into CASSLAPGGLLNSPLHF.

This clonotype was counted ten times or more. This CDR3 reads CASSLEGLGMDTQYF. Here the CDR3 DNA reads TGTGCCAGCAGTTTGGAGGGCCTGGGTATGGATACGCAGTATTTT. This chain links TRBV27 with TRBJ2-3, with a possible D match to TRBD2 (6 bases). The V and J ends lost 3 bases and 6 bases respectively, with 16 bases between them. The CDR3 runs to 15 residues. The V gene's germline CDR1 is MNHEY and CDR2 SMNVEV (reference sequence).

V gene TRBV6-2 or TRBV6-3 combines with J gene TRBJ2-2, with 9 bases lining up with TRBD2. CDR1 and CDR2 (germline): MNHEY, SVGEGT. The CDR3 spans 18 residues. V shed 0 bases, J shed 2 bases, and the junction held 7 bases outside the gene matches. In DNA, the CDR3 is TGTGCCAGCAGTTACTCGACCTTAGCGGGAGTTAACACCGGGGAGCTGTTTTTT. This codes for CASSYSTLAGVNTGELFF.

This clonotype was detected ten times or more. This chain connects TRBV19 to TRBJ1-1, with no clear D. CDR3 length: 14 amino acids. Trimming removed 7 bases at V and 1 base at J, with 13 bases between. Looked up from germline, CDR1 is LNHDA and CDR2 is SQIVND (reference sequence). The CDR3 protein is CASTHRAENTEAFF. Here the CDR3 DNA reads TGTGCCAGTACTCACCGGGCAGAGAACACTGAAGCTTTCTTT.

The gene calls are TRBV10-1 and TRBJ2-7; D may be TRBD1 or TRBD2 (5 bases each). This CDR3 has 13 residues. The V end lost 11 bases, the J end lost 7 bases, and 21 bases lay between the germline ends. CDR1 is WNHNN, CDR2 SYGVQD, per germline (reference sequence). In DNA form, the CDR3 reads TGCGCCTCAACGGGGCTACCCGGCGGGGAGCAGTACTTC. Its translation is CASTGLPGGEQYF.

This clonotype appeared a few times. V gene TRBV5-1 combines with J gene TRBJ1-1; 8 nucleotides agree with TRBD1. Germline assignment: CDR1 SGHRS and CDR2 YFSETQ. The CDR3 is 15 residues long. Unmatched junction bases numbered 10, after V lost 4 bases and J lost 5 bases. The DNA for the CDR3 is TGCGCCAGCAGCCCGGACCCAGGGGGCGTGACTGAAGCTTTCTTT. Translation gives CASSPDPGGVTEAFF. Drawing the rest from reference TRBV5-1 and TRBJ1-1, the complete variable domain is KAGVTQTPRYLIKTRGQQVTLSCSPISGHRSVSWYQQTPGQGLQFLFEYFSETQRNKGNFPGRFSGRQFSNSRSEMNVSTLELGDSALYLCASSPDPGGVTEAFFGQGTRLTVV.

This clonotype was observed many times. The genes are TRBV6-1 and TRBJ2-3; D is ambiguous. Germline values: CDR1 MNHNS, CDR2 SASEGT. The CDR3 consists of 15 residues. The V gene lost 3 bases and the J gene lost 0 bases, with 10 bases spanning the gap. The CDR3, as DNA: TGTGCCAGCAGTGACGGTGTTTTTAGCACAGATACGCAGTATTTT. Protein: CASSDGVFSTDTQYF.